This T cell receptor (beta chain) stems from a study of T cell repertoires in cytomegalovirus infection. In its sample, this clonotype was seen many times. Its matching antigen is unknown. TCRdb re-called the reads through MiXCR, storing one row per CDR3 protein. The sample consists of about 400,000 distinct CDR3 sequences, roughly 20% of them appearing once. General study findings and limits: Of the TCR beta families, the public ones yielded a cumulative frequency that identified carriers of CMV plus the relevant HLA.

This sequence originates from a human donor in good health (CMV status not recorded). Some clones in this sample may be carry-over from other donors' samples. The specimen sequenced was PBMCs.

This CDR3 is CASSLVSGTYNEQFF. CDR3 in DNA: TGTGCCAGCAGCTTAGTTAGCGGGACCTACAATGAGCAGTTCTTC. The chain uses TRBV7-2 and TRBJ2-1, with TRBD2 matching over 8 bases. The CDR3 extends over 15 amino acids. The ends lost 1 base at V and 2 bases at J; junction bases unmatched: 1. Germline CDR1 reads SGHTA; CDR2 reads FQGNSA. The whole variable domain, filled in from reference TRBV7-2 and TRBJ2-1, reads GAGVSQSPSNKVTEKGKDVELRCDPISGHTALYWYRQSLGQGLEFLIYFQGNSAPDKSGLPSDRFSAERTGGSVSTLTIQRTQQEDSAVYLCASSLVSGTYNEQFFGPGTRLTVL.